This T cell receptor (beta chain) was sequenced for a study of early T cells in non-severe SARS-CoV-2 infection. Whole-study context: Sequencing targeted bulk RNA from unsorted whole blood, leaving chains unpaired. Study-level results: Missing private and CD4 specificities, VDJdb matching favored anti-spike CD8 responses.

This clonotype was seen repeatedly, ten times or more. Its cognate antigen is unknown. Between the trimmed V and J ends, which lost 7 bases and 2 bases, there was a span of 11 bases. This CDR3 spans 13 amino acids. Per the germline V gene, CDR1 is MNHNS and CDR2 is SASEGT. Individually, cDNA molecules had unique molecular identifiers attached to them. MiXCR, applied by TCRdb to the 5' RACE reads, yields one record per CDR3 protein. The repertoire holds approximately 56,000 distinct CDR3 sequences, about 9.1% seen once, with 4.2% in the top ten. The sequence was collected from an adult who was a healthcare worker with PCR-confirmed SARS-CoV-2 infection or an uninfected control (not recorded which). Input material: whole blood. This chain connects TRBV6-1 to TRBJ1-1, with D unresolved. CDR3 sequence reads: CASNPGGNTEAFF. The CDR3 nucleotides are TGTGCCAGCAACCCCGGCGGAAACACTGAAGCTTTCTTT.